This TCR beta chain was profiled in a study of Ad26.COV2.S vaccination and SARS-CoV-2 variants. For the study at large: Of the COV1001 trial arms, the Ad26.COV2.S arm included the donor. Ad26.COV2.S, an intramuscular injection, was given once or twice 56 days apart.

As concerns this clone: Its target is not known.

Treatment indicated: some 20 received Ad26.COV2.S at low or high dose, single or two shots; about 5 received placebo; per-sample allocation not given. Sampling happened 63 days after the first vaccine or placebo injection. Germline V CDR1 and CDR2: ENHRY, SYGVKD. Trimming pared 0 bases from V and 5 bases from J, leaving 7 bases between. The CDR3 covers 13 residues. The study, taken as a whole, reports: It was reported that spike-specific CD8+ and CD4+ T cell responses were substantially broad after vaccination. Responses of T cells in total may have been underestimated by the TCR breadth and depth analyses.

The method was immunoSEQ multiplex PCR; TCRdb's version includes in-frame clones alone and lacks a portion of them. The table shows roughly 270,000 clones, with about 90% occurring only once. The sequences come from peripheral blood, collected in a trial of Ad26.COV2.S vaccine versus placebo. The clonotype comes from a person aged 18 to 59 who received the Ad26.COV2.S COVID-19 vaccine or a placebo. The chain carries TRBV10-3 and TRBJ2-5; no firm D call. In nucleotides, the CDR3 is TGTGCCATCAGTGAGTCAGCGCCGGAGACCCAGTACTTC. Residues: CAISESAPETQYF.